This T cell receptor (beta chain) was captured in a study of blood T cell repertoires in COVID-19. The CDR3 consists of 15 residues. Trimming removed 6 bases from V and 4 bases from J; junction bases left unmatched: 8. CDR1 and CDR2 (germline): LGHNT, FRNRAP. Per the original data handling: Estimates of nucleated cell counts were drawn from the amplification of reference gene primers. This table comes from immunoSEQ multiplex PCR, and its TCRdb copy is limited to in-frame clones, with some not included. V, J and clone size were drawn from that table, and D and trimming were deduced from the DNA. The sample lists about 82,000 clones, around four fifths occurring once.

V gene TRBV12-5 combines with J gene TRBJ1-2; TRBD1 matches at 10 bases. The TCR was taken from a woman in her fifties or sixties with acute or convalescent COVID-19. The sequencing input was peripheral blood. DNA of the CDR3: TGTGCTAGTGGGTCCGGGACAGGGGTAACCTATGGCTACACCTTC. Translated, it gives CASGSGTGVTYGYTF. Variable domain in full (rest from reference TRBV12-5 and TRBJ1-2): DARVTQTPRHKVTEMGQEVTMRCQPILGHNTVFWYRQTMMQGLELLAYFRNRAPLDDSGMPKDRFSAEMPDATLATLKIQPSEPRDSAVYFCASGSGTGVTYGYTFGSGTRLTVV.